The 27 T cell receptor beta chains given below trace back to one sample, sequenced in a study of blood T cell repertoires in COVID-19 (TCRdb year 2020). Libraries were constructed by the immunoSEQ multiplex PCR assay. TCRdb's version of the immuneACCESS table is confined to in-frame rearrangements and falls short of the full clone set. An unresolved V gene accounts for under half of the shortfall where checked; the remainder is of unknown origin. Across this sample there are 200,000 to 250,000 clones, with 86% seen only once. The ten biggest clones cover approximately 2% of the sample. The sample comprised peripheral blood. Receptors were obtained from a young man who had recovered from COVID-19.

The rearrangement uses TRBV5-6 and TRBJ1-1, with D perhaps matching TRBD1 (6 bases). CDR1 is SGHDT and CDR2 is YYEEEE in the germline V gene. The ends were cut back, 0 bases at V and 0 bases at J, with 15 bases in the middle. The CDR3 totals 17 residues. The DNA for the CDR3 is TGTGCCAGCAGCTTGGCCAACAGGGCGGGCGTGAACACTGAAGCTTTCTTT. This codes for CASSLANRAGVNTEAFF.

The V and J genes are TRBV6-5 and TRBJ2-3, with 7 positions matching TRBD1. Germline V gene data show CDR1 as MNHEY and CDR2 as SVGAGI. Trimming took 7 bases from V and 6 from J; bases not matched to a gene: 13. The CDR3 extends over 15 amino acids. The DNA of the CDR3 is TGTGCCAGCACCCCGGACAGGTTTCCCTCCGATACGCAGTATTTT. It yields the protein CASTPDRFPSDTQYF.

This chain joins TRBV11-3 and TRBJ1-1; TRBD1 agrees at 7 bases. There are 14 residues in the CDR3. Germline CDR1 and CDR2: SGHNT and YENEEA. V gave up 5 bases and J gave up 3 bases; unmatched junction bases: 6. The CDR3 is CASSRGGWDTEAFF. The CDR3, as DNA: TGTGCCAGCAGCAGAGGGGGCTGGGACACTGAAGCTTTCTTT. Based on the CDR3 plus reference TRBV11-3 and TRBJ1-1, the full variable domain is EAGVVQSPRYKIIEKKQPVAFWCNPISGHNTLYWYLQNLGQGPELLIRYENEEAVDDSQLPKDRFSAERLKGVDSTLKIQPAELGDSAVYLCASSRGGWDTEAFFGQGTRLTVV.

The gene calls are TRBV2 and TRBJ1-2, with D tentatively TRBD1 (5 bases). In germline, CDR1 is SNHLY, CDR2 FYNNEI. The CDR3 is 11 amino acids. Between the trimmed V and J ends, which lost 6 bases and 8 bases, there was a span of 10 bases. CDR3 in DNA: TGTGCCAGCAGGGCAGGGTACGGCTACACCTTC. Its protein product is CASRAGYGYTF.

This sequence joins TRBV2 and TRBJ1-2; 7 bases are a match to TRBD1. V lost 0 bases to trimming and J lost 4 bases; unmatched junction nucleotides: 5. The germline gives CDR1 SNHLY, CDR2 FYNNEI. This CDR3 is 15 amino acids long. The CDR3: CASSEAPGQIYGYTF. The CDR3 bases are TGTGCCAGCAGTGAAGCGCCGGGACAGATCTATGGCTACACCTTC.

The chain couples TRBV12-5 to TRBJ1-6; 9 nucleotides match TRBD1. The CDR3 has 14 residues. J gave up 8 bases and V 7 bases, and 6 bases lay outside the gene matches. CDR1 is LGHNT, CDR2 FRNRAP, per germline. The CDR3: CASAPGQGYSPLHF. Here the CDR3 DNA reads TGTGCTAGTGCCCCGGGACAGGGTTATTCACCCCTCCACTTT.

This clone has just one count. The chain carries TRBV12-5 and TRBJ1-5; D is possibly TRBD1 (5 bases). The CDR3 has 16 amino acids. The germline V and J ends were trimmed by 0 bases and 0 bases, with 9 bases remaining between them. Germline lookup yields CDR1 LGHNT and CDR2 FRNRAP. CDR3: CASGLVAGNSNQPQHF. CDR3 DNA sequence: TGTGCTAGTGGTTTGGTAGCAGGGAATAGCAATCAGCCCCAGCATTTT.

The J gene is TRBJ2-3, the V gene TRBV9; 9 bases align to TRBD1. The CDR3 loop spans 13 amino acids. J lost 14 bases, V lost 2 bases, and 9 bases had no gene match. From germline, CDR1 is SGDLS and CDR2 YYNGEE. The CDR3 region is CASSVGGTGRGYF. In nucleotides, the CDR3 is TGTGCCAGCAGCGTTGGAGGGACAGGGCGGGGGTATTTT.

The CDR3 reads CASSARGQTGYYGYTF. The CDR3 DNA is TGTGCCAGCAGCGCGAGAGGGCAGACAGGATACTATGGCTACACCTTC. This chain links TRBV9 with TRBJ1-2, with a tentative D call TRBD1 (6 bases). The V gene lost 3 bases and the J gene lost 3 bases, with 18 bases spanning the gap. The CDR3 loop spans 16 amino acids. Germline-derived CDR1 and CDR2 are SGDLS and YYNGEE.

The chain combines TRBV18 with TRBJ1-3; 9 positions agree with TRBD1. Germline trimming cut 2 bases from V and 1 base from J; bases unmatched to any gene: 9. The CDR3 has 18 amino acids. Per germline, CDR1 KGHSH and CDR2 LQKENI. The chain's CDR3 is CASSPSSGTGTSGNTIYF. DNA for the CDR3: TGTGCCAGCTCACCAAGCTCCGGGACAGGGACATCTGGAAACACCATATATTTT.

CDR3 residues: CASSRNTEGPQHF. As DNA, the CDR3 is TGTGCCAGCAGCCGAAACACGGAGGGGCCCCAGCATTTT. V usage is TRBV7-9 and J usage is TRBJ1-5, with D hard to call. The CDR3 has 13 residues. CDR1 and CDR2 from the germline V gene are SEHNR and FQNEAQ (reference sequence). Between the trimmed V and J ends, which lost 5 bases and 9 bases, there was a span of 14 bases.

The rearrangement links TRBV12-3 or TRBV12-4 to TRBJ2-3, with D hard to call. CDR3 size: 13 residues. The V gene lost 7 bases and the J gene lost 4 bases, with 12 bases spanning the gap. Here the CDR3 reads CASTSRSSDTQYF. In nucleotides, the CDR3 is TGTGCCAGCACTTCCAGGTCGTCAGATACGCAGTATTTT.

The chain employs TRBV19 and TRBJ1-1; TRBD1 is a possible D gene (5 bases). V was pared by 3 bases and J by 6 bases, with 17 bases between. Looked up from germline, CDR1 is LNHDA and CDR2 is SQIVND (reference sequence). The CDR3 has 15 residues. CDR3 residues: CASSINMDGGPEAFF. In DNA, the CDR3 is TGTGCCAGTAGTATTAATATGGACGGGGGTCCTGAAGCTTTCTTT. The entire variable domain, with the rest obtained from reference TRBV19 and TRBJ1-1, is as follows: DGGITQSPKYLFRKEGQNVTLSCEQNLNHDAMYWYRQDPGQGLRLIYYSQIVNDFQKGDIAEGYSVSREKKESFPLTVTSAQKNPTAFYLCASSINMDGGPEAFFGQGTRLTVV.

V and J are TRBV2 and TRBJ1-5; maybe TRBD1 (5 bases). V was cut by 4 bases and J by 6 bases, with 16 bases left in between. Germline CDR1 is SNHLY and CDR2 is FYNNEI. The CDR3 extends over 15 amino acids. The CDR3 DNA reads as TGTGCCAGCAGTGCTCAAGGGGCGCAAGGTCAGCCCCAGCATTTT. This encodes CASSAQGAQGQPQHF.

CDR3 nucleotides: TGTGCCAGCAGCACCTCGACAGGGCATTCCTACGAGCAGTACTTC. Encoded protein: CASSTSTGHSYEQYF. The V and J genes are TRBV5-8 and TRBJ2-7; TRBD1 agrees at 7 bases. Trimming cost V 4 bases and J 1 base; bases outside gene matches: 8. The CDR3 extends over 15 amino acids. The germline V gene encodes CDR1 SGHTS and CDR2 YDEGEE. Together with reference TRBV5-8 and TRBJ2-7, the CDR3 gives the full variable domain: EAGVTQSPTHLIKTRGQQATLRCSPISGHTSVYWYQQALGLGLQFLLWYDEGEERNRGNFPPRFSGRQFPNYSSELNVNALELEDSALYLCASSTSTGHSYEQYFGPGTRLTVT.

V usage is TRBV5-5 and J usage is TRBJ2-1; D may be TRBD1 (6 bases). The V end lost 1 base, the J end lost 0 bases, and 8 bases lay between the germline ends. The CDR3 sequence is 15 residues long. Germline V gene sequence: CDR1 SGHKS, CDR2 YYEKEE (reference sequence). This CDR3 reads CASSLLTGSYNEQFF. The CDR3 bases are TGTGCCAGCAGCTTGTTGACAGGCTCCTACAATGAGCAGTTCTTC. Together with reference TRBV5-5 and TRBJ2-1, the CDR3 gives the full variable domain: DAGVTQSPTHLIKTRGQQVTLRCSPISGHKSVSWYQQVLGQGPQFIFQYYEKEERGRGNFPDRFSARQFPNYSSELNVNALLLGDSALYLCASSLLTGSYNEQFFGPGTRLTVL.

The rearrangement links TRBV19 to TRBJ2-5; D gene ambiguous. Germline assignment: CDR1 LNHDA and CDR2 SQIVND (reference sequence). The CDR3 totals 13 residues. Trimming pared 1 base from V and 3 bases from J, leaving 6 bases between. CDR3 in amino acids: CASSIASEETQYF. For the CDR3, the DNA is TGTGCCAGTAGTATAGCTTCAGAAGAGACCCAGTACTTC.

The chain joins TRBV19 to TRBJ1-2, with a weak D call TRBD1 (5 bases). V was shortened by 0 bases and J by 3 bases, with 14 bases between the two germline ends. Germline lookup yields CDR1 LNHDA and CDR2 SQIVND (reference sequence). The CDR3 is 16 residues long. The CDR3 spells CASSIEIRAGYYGYTF. The CDR3, as DNA: TGTGCCAGTAGTATAGAAATTAGAGCAGGGTACTATGGCTACACCTTC.

V gene TRBV10-3 combines with J gene TRBJ1-5, with 9 bases that match TRBD1. Germline CDR1 is ENHRY and CDR2 is SYGVKD. The CDR3 extends over 13 amino acids. V lost 9 bases and J lost 6; bases outside the gene matches: 6. This chain's CDR3 is CAIGQGNGQPQHF. In DNA form, the CDR3 reads TGTGCCATTGGACAGGGGAATGGTCAGCCCCAGCATTTT.

The chain links TRBV7-9 to TRBJ2-1, with D possibly matching TRBD1 (6 bases). Germline loops: CDR1 SEHNR, CDR2 FQNEAQ (reference sequence). The CDR3 spans 14 residues. Trimming shortened V by 0 bases and J by 7 bases, and 10 bases separated the two germline ends. CDR3 amino acids: CASSLAGTQNEQFF. CDR3 nucleotides: TGTGCCAGCAGCTTAGCCGGGACACAAAATGAGCAGTTCTTC. The entire variable domain, with the rest obtained from reference TRBV7-9 and TRBJ2-1, is as follows: DTGVSQNPRHKITKRGQNVTFRCDPISEHNRLYWYRQTLGQGPEFLTYFQNEAQLEKSRLLSDRFSAERPKGSFSTLEIQRTEQGDSAMYLCASSLAGTQNEQFFGPGTRLTVL.

This clone has a handful of counts. CDR3 protein: CASSNSTGGNTGELFF. The CDR3 DNA follows: TGTGCCAGCAGCAATTCGACAGGGGGTAACACCGGGGAGCTGTTTTTT. V gene TRBV6-7 combines with J gene TRBJ2-2; TRBD1 matches 9 bases. TRBV6-7 is sorted into the ORF group, with uncertain function. The CDR3 totals 16 residues. With V trimmed by 6 bases and J by 2 bases, 7 bases remained unmatched.

V and J are TRBV7-9 and TRBJ1-1; D may be TRBD1 (5 bases). V lost 3 bases and J 5 bases, leaving 16 bases between the germline ends. Germline V CDR1 and CDR2: SEHNR, FQNEAQ (reference sequence). The CDR3 extends over 15 amino acids. The CDR3 DNA follows: TGTGCCAGCAGCTTCCCAGGGAGGGGAGGAACTGAAGCTTTCTTT. Its translation: CASSFPGRGGTEAFF.

The chain has TRBV2 and TRBJ2-4; TRBD2 aligns across 11 bases. The V and J ends lost 6 bases and 1 base, in that order; junction bases with no gene match: 11. The CDR3 runs 18 residues. Germline V gene data show CDR1 as SNHLY and CDR2 as FYNNEI. DNA for the CDR3: TGTGCCAGCAGGGCTCTAGCGGGGGGAGACGGGGCCAAAAACATTCAGTACTTC. It specifies CASRALAGGDGAKNIQYF.

J is TRBJ1-4 and V is TRBV28, with D possibly matching TRBD1 (6 bases). The germline CDR1 and CDR2 sequences are MDHEN and SYDVKM. The length of the CDR3 is 14 residues. Trimming cost V 6 bases and J 8 bases, with 16 bases left between them. CDR3 protein: CASSFLDRGEKLFF. DNA for the CDR3: TGTGCCAGCAGCTTCTTGGACAGAGGCGAAAAACTGTTTTTT.

DNA of the CDR3: TGTGCCAGCTCACCACTCAAGACAGGGGGAACCTACAATGAGCAGTTCTTC. As protein: CASSPLKTGGTYNEQFF. The V call is TRBV18, the J call TRBJ2-1; 9 bases align to TRBD1. Germline assignment: CDR1 KGHSH and CDR2 LQKENI. This CDR3 has 17 residues. The V gene end was trimmed by 1 base and the J gene end by 2 bases; junction bases not matched to a gene: 6.

V and J are TRBV7-8 and TRBJ2-3; 13 bases match TRBD2. The germline V gene encodes CDR1 SGHVS and CDR2 FQNEAQ. The V and J ends lost 5 bases and 3 bases, in that order; junction bases with no gene match: 20. The CDR3 extends over 21 amino acids. The CDR3 nucleotides read TGTGCCAGCAGCGCTCCCGGGGAGGGCGGACTAGCGGGGGACCCTACAGATACGCAGTATTTT. Translating gives CASSAPGEGGLAGDPTDTQYF.

This chain joins TRBV3-1 (or the pseudogene TRBV3-2) and TRBJ1-1, with D perhaps matching TRBD1 (5 bases). The CDR3 totals 14 residues. Between the trimmed V and J ends, which lost 5 bases and 0 bases, there was a span of 10 bases. Germline CDR1 LGHDT, CDR2 YNNKEL (reference sequence). The CDR3 DNA sequence: TGTGCCAGCAGCAGGGGACTAATGAACACTGAAGCTTTCTTT. Translation gives CASSRGLMNTEAFF.